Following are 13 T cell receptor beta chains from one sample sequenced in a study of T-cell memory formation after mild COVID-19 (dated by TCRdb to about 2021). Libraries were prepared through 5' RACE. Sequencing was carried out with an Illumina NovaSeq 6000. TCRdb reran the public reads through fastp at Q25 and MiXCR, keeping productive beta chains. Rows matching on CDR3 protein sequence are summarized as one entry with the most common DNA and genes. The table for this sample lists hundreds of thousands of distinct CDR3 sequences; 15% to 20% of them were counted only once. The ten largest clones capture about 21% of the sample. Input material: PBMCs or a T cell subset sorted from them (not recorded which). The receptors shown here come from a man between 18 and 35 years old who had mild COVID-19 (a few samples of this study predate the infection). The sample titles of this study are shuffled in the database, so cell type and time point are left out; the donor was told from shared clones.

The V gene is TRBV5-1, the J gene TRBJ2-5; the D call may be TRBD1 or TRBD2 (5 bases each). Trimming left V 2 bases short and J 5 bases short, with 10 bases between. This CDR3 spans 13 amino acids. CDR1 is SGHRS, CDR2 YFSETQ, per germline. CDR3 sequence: CASSLAGSETQYF. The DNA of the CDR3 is TGCGCCAGCAGCTTAGCAGGGAGTGAGACCCAGTACTTC.

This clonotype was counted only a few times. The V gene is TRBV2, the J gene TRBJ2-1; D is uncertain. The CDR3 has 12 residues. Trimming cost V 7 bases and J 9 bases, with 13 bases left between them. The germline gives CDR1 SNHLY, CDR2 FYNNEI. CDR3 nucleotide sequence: TGTGCCAGCATTAAGATAGCTGGTGAGCAGTTCTTC. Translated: CASIKIAGEQFF.

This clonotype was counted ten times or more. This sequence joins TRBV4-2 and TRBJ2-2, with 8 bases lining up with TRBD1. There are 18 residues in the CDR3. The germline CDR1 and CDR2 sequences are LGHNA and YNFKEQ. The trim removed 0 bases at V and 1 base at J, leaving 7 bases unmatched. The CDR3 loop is CASSQEAWGQVNTGELFF. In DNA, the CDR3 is TGTGCCAGCAGCCAAGAGGCCTGGGGACAGGTGAACACCGGGGAGCTGTTTTTT.

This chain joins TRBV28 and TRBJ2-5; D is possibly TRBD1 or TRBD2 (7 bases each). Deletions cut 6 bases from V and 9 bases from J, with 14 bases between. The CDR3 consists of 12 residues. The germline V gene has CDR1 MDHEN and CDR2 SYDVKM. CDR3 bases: TGTGCCAGCAGGCTCCCAGGGGGGGCCCAGTACTTC. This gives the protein CASRLPGGAQYF.

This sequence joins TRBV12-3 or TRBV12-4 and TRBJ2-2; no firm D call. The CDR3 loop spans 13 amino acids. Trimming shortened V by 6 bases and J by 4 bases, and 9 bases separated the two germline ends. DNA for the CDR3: TGTGCCAGCAGCGTTTTGACCACCGGGGAGCTGTTTTTT. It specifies CASSVLTTGELFF.

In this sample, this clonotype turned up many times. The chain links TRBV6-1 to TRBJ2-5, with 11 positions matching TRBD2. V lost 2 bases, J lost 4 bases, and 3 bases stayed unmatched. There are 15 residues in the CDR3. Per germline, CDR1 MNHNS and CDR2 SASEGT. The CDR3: CASSELAGGPETQYF. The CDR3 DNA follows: TGTGCCAGCAGTGAATTAGCGGGGGGGCCAGAGACCCAGTACTTC.

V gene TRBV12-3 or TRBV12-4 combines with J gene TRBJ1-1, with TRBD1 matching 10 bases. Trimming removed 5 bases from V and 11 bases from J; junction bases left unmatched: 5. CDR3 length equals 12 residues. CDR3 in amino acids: CASSRTGGTAFF. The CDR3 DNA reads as TGTGCCAGCAGTAGGACAGGGGGGACGGCTTTCTTT.

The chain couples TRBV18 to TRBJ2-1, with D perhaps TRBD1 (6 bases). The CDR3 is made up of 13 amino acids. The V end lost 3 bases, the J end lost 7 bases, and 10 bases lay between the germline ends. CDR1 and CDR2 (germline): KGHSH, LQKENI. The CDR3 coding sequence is TGTGCCAGCTCACCGCGACAGGAAAATGAGCAGTTCTTC. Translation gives CASSPRQENEQFF. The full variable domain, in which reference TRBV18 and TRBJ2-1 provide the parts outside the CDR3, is NAGVMQNPRHLVRRRGQEARLRCSPMKGHSHVYWYRQLPEEGLKFMVYLQKENIIDESGMPKERFSAEFPKEGPSILRIQQVVRGDSAAYFCASSPRQENEQFFGPGTRLTVL.

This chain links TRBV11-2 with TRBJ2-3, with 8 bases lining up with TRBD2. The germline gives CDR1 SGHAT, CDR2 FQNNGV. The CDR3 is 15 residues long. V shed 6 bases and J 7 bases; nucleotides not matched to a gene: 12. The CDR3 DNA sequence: TGTGCCAGCAGATCCGGGGGGGCCAATCAGCATACGCAGTATTTT. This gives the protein CASRSGGANQHTQYF.

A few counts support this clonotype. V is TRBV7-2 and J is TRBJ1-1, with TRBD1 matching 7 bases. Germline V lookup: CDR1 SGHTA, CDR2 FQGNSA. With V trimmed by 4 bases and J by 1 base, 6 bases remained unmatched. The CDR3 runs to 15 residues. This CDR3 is CASSSPGQTNTEAFF. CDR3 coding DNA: TGTGCCAGCAGCTCACCGGGACAGACGAACACTGAAGCTTTCTTT.

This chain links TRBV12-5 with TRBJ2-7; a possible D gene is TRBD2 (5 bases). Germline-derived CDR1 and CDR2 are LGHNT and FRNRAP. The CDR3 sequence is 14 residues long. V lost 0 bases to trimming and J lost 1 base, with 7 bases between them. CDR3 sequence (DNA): TGTGCTAGTGGTTTGGTAACGGGGTCCTACGAGCAGTACTTC. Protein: CASGLVTGSYEQYF.

CDR3: CASRPGQPRDTQYF. CDR3 in DNA: TGTGCCAGCAGACCGGGCCAGCCACGGGATACGCAGTATTTT. The chain employs TRBV6-2 or TRBV6-3 and TRBJ2-3; D uncertain. The CDR3 loop spans 14 amino acids. The germline gives CDR1 MNHEY, CDR2 SVGEGT. V was pared by 6 bases and J by 6 bases, with 16 bases between.

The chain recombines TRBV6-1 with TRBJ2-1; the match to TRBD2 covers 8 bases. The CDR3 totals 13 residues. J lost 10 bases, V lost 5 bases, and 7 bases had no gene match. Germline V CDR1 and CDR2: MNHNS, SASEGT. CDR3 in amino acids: CASSPGLAGEQFF. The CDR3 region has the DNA TGTGCCAGCAGTCCCGGACTAGCAGGGGAGCAGTTCTTC.